The rows below give T cell receptor beta chains drawn from one sample of a study of blood T cell repertoires in COVID-19. Here immunoSEQ multiplex PCR was the method, and the copy in TCRdb shows in-frame clones only, minus some. The repertoire holds fewer than 250,000 clones, 80% to 90% seen once, with approximately 4.5% in the top ten. Sequences were obtained from peripheral blood. These receptors all stem from a woman in her sixties or seventies with acute or convalescent COVID-19. CDR3s include the opening cysteine and the closing phenylalanine or tryptophan. Fields, in order: D gene, V gene, J gene, clone size, CDR3 protein, CDR3 DNA. A D gene is named only where the DNA matches it firmly. Clone size, where shown, is once, few, many, or a class for clones that have expanded.

TRBD1	TRBV7-2	TRBJ1-2	.	CASSSYLGQGSGGYTF	TGTGCCAGCAGCTCGTATCTGGGACAGGGATCAGGTGGCTACACCTTC
.	TRBV2	TRBJ2-5	.	CASRTGQAPGETQYF	TGTGCCAGCAGAACAGGGCAAGCCCCCGGGGAGACCCAGTACTTC
TRBD1	TRBV27	TRBJ1-2	.	CASCRDRGLYGYTF	TGTGCCAGCTGCCGGGACAGGGGGCTTTATGGCTACACCTTC
TRBD1	TRBV6-4	TRBJ2-3	.	CASSPGGGTDTQYF	TGTGCCAGCAGTCCAGGGGGTGGCACAGATACGCAGTATTTT
.	TRBV2	TRBJ1-1	.	CASSETQEPLVTEAFF	TGTGCCAGCAGTGAAACCCAGGAACCACTAGTCACTGAAGCTTTCTTT
.	TRBV7-9	TRBJ1-1	once	CASSLVGADTEAFF	TGTGCCAGCAGCTTAGTAGGAGCAGACACTGAAGCTTTCTTT
.	TRBV6-2/TRBV6-3	TRBJ1-3	.	CASSQTMTGNTIYF	TGTGCCAGCAGCCAAACAATGACGGGGAACACCATATATTTT
TRBD1	TRBV6-2/TRBV6-3	TRBJ1-5	once	CASSWTGGSNQPQHF	TGTGCCAGCAGTTGGACAGGCGGGAGCAATCAGCCCCAGCATTTT
.	TRBV11-2	TRBJ2-7	.	CASSSFYEQYF	TGTGCCAGCAGCTCCTTCTACGAGCAGTACTTC
TRBD1	TRBV18	TRBJ1-6	.	CASSHGQDNSPLHF	TGTGCCAGCTCACACGGACAGGATAATTCACCCCTCCACTTT
TRBD1	TRBV19	TRBJ1-5	.	CASPEEWGRQGGNQPQHF	TGTGCCAGTCCCGAAGAGTGGGGTCGACAGGGTGGCAATCAGCCCCAGCATTTT
.	TRBV11-2	TRBJ2-5	.	CASSLEGAGTQYF	TGTGCCAGCAGCTTAGAGGGGGCGGGGACCCAGTACTTC
.	TRBV3-1/TRBV3-2	TRBJ2-3	.	CASSARGTWTDTQYF	TGTGCCAGCAGCGCCCGGGGGACTTGGACAGATACGCAGTATTTT
.	TRBV4-3	TRBJ1-2	.	CASSQDRGALGYTF	TGCGCCAGCAGCCAAGATCGGGGGGCGCTTGGCTACACCTTC
.	TRBV9	TRBJ1-3	few	CASTGTTSGNTIYF	TGTGCCAGTACCGGGACAACCTCTGGAAACACCATATATTTT
.	TRBV5-1	TRBJ1-4	.	CASSPDTGIPEKLFF	TGCGCCAGCAGCCCTGATACAGGGATACCTGAAAAACTGTTTTTT
.	TRBV19	TRBJ2-4	.	CASSKLQGAKNIQYF	TGTGCCAGTAGTAAGCTGCAGGGAGCCAAAAACATTCAGTACTTC
TRBD1	TRBV2	TRBJ1-1	once	CASISGTGVSEAFF	TGTGCCAGTATTTCCGGGACAGGGGTTTCTGAAGCTTTCTTT